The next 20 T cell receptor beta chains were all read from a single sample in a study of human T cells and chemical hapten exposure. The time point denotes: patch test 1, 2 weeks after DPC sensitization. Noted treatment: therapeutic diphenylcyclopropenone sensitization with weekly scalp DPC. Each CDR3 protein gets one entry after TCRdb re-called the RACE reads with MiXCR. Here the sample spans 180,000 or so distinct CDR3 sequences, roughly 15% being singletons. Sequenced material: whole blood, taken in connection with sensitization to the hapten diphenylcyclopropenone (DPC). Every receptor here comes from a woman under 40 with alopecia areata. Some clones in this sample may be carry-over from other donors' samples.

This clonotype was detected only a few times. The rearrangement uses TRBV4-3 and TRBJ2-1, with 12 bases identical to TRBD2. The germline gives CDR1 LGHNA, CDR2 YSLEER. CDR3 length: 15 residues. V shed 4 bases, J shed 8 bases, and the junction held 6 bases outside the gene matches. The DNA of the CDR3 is TGCGCCAGCAGCCCTAGCGGGGGGGCAAGGTATGAGCAGTTCTTC. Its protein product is CASSPSGGARYEQFF.

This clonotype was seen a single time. The CDR3 nucleotides are TGTGCCAGCAGCCCGCGCGGGACTATGTCGCAGTATTTT. It yields the protein CASSPRGTMSQYF. The chain couples TRBV9 to TRBJ2-3; 7 bases agree with TRBD2. This CDR3 has 13 residues. V lost 4 bases and J lost 10; bases outside the gene matches: 9. Germline V gives CDR1 SGDLS, CDR2 YYNGEE.

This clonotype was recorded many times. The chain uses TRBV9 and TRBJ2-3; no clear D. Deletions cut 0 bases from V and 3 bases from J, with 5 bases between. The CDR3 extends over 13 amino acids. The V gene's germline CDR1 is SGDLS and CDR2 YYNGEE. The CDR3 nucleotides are TGTGCCAGCAGCGTAGCGGTGACAGATACGCAGTATTTT. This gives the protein CASSVAVTDTQYF.

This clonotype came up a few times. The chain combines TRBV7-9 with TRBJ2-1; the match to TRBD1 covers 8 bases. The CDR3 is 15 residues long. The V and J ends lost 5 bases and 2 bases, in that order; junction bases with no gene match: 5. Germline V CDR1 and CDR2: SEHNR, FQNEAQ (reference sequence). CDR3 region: CASSRTGPTYNEQFF. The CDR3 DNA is TGTGCCAGCAGCCGGACAGGGCCGACCTACAATGAGCAGTTCTTC.

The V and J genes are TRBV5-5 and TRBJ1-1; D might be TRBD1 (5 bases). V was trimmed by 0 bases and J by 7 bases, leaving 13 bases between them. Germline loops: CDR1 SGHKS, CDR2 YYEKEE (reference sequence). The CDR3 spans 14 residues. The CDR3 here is CASSLAQGRGEAFF. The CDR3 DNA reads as TGTGCCAGCAGCTTGGCGCAGGGTCGAGGTGAAGCTTTCTTT.

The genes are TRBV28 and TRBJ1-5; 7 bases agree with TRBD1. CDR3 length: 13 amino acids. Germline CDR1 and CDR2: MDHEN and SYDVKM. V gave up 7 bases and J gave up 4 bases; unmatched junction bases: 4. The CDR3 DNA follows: TGTGCCAGCAATCGGGACAGAAATCAGCCCCAGCATTTT. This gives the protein CASNRDRNQPQHF. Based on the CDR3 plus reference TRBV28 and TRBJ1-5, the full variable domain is DVKVTQSSRYLVKRTGEKVFLECVQDMDHENMFWYRQDPGLGLRLIYFSYDVKMKEKGDIPEGYSVSREKKERFSLILESASTNQTSMYLCASNRDRNQPQHFGDGTRLSIL.

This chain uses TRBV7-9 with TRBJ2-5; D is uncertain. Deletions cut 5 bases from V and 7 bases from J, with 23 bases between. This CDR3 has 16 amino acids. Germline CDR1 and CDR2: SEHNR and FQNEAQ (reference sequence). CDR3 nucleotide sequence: TGTGCCAGCAGCCCTCAATTCGGACGGCAGATCGGGACCCAGTACTTC. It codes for CASSPQFGRQIGTQYF.

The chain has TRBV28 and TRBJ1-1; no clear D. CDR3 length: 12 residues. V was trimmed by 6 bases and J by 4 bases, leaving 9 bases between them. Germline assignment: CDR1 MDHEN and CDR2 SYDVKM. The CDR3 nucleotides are TGTGCCAGCAGAACGCGCAGCACTGAAGCTTTCTTT. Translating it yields CASRTRSTEAFF.

CDR3 bases: TGTGCCAGCAGTGAAGACAGGGGGCGTAACTATGGCTACACCTTC. Amino acid sequence: CASSEDRGRNYGYTF. The chain has TRBV2 and TRBJ1-2; TRBD1 agrees at 9 bases. V gave up 1 base and J gave up 1 base; unmatched junction bases: 1. CDR3 length: 15 residues. Germline lookup yields CDR1 SNHLY and CDR2 FYNNEI.

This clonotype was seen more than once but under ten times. CDR3 in amino acids: CASSLVPGRGTDTQYF. For the CDR3, the DNA is TGTGCCAGCAGCTTGGTTCCGGGACGGGGCACAGATACGCAGTATTTT. The chain uses TRBV5-4 and TRBJ2-3; D may correspond to TRBD1 or TRBD2 (5 bases each). This CDR3 is built from 16 residues. Germline assignment: CDR1 SGHNT and CDR2 YYREEE (reference sequence). Trimming pared 0 bases from V and 1 base from J, leaving 12 bases between.

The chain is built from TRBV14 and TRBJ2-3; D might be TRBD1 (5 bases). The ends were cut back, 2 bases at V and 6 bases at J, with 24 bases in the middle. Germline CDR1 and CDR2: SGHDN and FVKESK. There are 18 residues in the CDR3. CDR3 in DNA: TGTGCCAGCAGCCAACTCCTAGGTAAAGGGGCTGTAACCGATACGCAGTATTTT. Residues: CASSQLLGKGAVTDTQYF. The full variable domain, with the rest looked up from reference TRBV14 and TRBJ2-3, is EAGVTQFPSHSVIEKGQTVTLRCDPISGHDNLYWYRRVMGKEIKFLLHFVKESKQDESGMPNNRFLAERTGGTYSTLKVQPAELEDSGVYFCASSQLLGKGAVTDTQYFGPGTRLTVL.

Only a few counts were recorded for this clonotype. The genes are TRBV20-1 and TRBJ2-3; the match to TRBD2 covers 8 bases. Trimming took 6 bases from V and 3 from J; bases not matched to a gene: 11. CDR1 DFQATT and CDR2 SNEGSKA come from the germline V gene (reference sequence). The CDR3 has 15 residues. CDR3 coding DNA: TGCAGTGCCAAAGAAAGCGGGAGTAGAACAGATACGCAGTATTTT. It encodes CSAKESGSRTDTQYF.

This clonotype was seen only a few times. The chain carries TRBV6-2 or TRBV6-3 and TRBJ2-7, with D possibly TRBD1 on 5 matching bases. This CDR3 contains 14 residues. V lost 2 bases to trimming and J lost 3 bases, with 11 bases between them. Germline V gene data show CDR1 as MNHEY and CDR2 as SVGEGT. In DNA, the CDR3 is TGTGCCAGCAGTTACGGTGGGGCTGTCTACGAGCAGTACTTC. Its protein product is CASSYGGAVYEQYF.

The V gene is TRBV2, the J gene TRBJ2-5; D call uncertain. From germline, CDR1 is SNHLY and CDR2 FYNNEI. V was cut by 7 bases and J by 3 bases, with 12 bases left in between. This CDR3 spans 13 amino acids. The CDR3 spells CASTRTEKETQYF. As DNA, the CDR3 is TGTGCCAGCACCCGGACGGAAAAAGAGACCCAGTACTTC.

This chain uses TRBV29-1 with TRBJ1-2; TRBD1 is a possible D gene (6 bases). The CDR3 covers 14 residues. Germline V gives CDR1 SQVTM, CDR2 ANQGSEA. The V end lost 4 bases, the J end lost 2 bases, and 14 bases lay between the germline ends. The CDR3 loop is CSVGVRGGNYGYTF. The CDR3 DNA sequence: TGCAGCGTTGGGGTCAGAGGGGGAAACTATGGCTACACCTTC.

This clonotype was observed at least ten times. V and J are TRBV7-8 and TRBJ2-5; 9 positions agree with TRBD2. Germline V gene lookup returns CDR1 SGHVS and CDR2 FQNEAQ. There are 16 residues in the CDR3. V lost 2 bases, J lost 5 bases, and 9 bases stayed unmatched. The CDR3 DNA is TGTGCCAGCAGCTTAATGGCGGGGGGGCCGGGGGAGACCCAGTACTTC. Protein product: CASSLMAGGPGETQYF.

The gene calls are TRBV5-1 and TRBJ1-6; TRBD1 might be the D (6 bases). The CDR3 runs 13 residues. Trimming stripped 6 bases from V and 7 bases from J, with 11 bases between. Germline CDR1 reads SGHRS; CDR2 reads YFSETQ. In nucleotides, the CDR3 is TGCGCCAGCACTCCGGACAGCAATTCACCCCTCCACTTT. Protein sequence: CASTPDSNSPLHF. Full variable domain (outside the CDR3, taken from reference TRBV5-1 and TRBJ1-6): KAGVTQTPRYLIKTRGQQVTLSCSPISGHRSVSWYQQTPGQGLQFLFEYFSETQRNKGNFPGRFSGRQFSNSRSEMNVSTLELGDSALYLCASTPDSNSPLHFGNGTRLTVT.

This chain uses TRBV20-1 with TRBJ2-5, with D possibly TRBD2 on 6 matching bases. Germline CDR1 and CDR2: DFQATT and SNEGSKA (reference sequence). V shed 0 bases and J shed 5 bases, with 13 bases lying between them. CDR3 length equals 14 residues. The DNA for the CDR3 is TGCAGTGCTAGAGATCCCCGGGAGTATGAGACCCAGTACTTC. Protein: CSARDPREYETQYF.

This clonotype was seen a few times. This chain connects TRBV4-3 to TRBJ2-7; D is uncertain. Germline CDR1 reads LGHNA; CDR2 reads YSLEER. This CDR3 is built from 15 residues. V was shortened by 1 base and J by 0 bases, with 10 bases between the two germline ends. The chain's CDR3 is CASSQGLSSSYEQYF. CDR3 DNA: TGCGCCAGCAGCCAAGGACTTTCGAGCTCCTACGAGCAGTACTTC.

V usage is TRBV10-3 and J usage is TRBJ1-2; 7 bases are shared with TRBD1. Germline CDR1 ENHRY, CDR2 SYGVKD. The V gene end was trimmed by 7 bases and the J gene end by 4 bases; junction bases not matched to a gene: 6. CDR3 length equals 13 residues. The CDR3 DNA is TGTGCCATCATCATACAGGGGTTCTATGGCTACACCTTC. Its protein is CAIIIQGFYGYTF.